Following are 23 T cell receptor beta chains from one sample sequenced in a study of cytomegalovirus exposure and HLA in healthy donors. Vbeta (60) and Jbeta (13) primers were used in the PCR. Some clones are missing from TCRdb's copy, which holds only in-frame ones; the method was immunoSEQ multiplex PCR. The data show some 120,000 clones, 81% seen once. Sequencing was performed on PBMCs. These receptors all stem from a man between 18 and 29 years old in good health and CMV-seropositive.

A few counts support this clone. V gene TRBV5-4 combines with J gene TRBJ2-7; the D gene is possibly TRBD2 (5 bases). Germline V lookup: CDR1 SGHNT, CDR2 YYREEE (reference sequence). The V and J ends lost 4 bases and 1 base respectively, with 9 bases between them. This CDR3 comprises 13 residues. The CDR3: CASSPGVSYEQYF. CDR3 nucleotides: TGTGCCAGCAGCCCCGGGGTTTCCTACGAGCAGTACTTC. Full variable domain (outside the CDR3, taken from reference TRBV5-4 and TRBJ2-7): ETGVTQSPTHLIKTRGQQVTLRCSSQSGHNTVSWYQQALGQGPQFIFQYYREEENGRGNFPPRFSGLQFPNYSSELNVNALELDDSALYLCASSPGVSYEQYFGPGTRLTVT.

The rearrangement joins TRBV19 to TRBJ2-5, with 10 bases lining up with TRBD2. The CDR3 has 17 amino acids. Germline CDR1 reads LNHDA; CDR2 reads SQIVND (reference sequence). Germline trimming cut 1 base from V and 2 bases from J; bases unmatched to any gene: 7. CDR3: CASSIGSSSGRQETQYF. In nucleotides, the CDR3 is TGTGCCAGTAGTATAGGGTCGTCTAGCGGGAGACAAGAGACCCAGTACTTC.

This chain joins TRBV7-9 and TRBJ2-5; 9 bases align to TRBD2. Germline V CDR1 and CDR2: SEHNR, FQNEAQ (reference sequence). The length of the CDR3 is 17 residues. V shed 5 bases and J 3 bases; nucleotides not matched to a gene: 13. This CDR3 reads CASSLRTTSGKKETQYF. The CDR3, as DNA: TGTGCCAGCAGCCTGAGGACGACTAGCGGAAAAAAAGAGACCCAGTACTTC.

V gene TRBV5-5 combines with J gene TRBJ1-2, with unresolved D. Per germline, CDR1 SGHKS and CDR2 YYEKEE (reference sequence). Trimming pared 0 bases from V and 0 bases from J, leaving 6 bases between. The CDR3 is 14 residues long. In nucleotides, the CDR3 is TGTGCCAGCAGCTTGGGCACAGCTAACTATGGCTACACCTTC. Its protein is CASSLGTANYGYTF. The full variable domain, completed using reference TRBV5-5 and TRBJ1-2, is DAGVTQSPTHLIKTRGQQVTLRCSPISGHKSVSWYQQVLGQGPQFIFQYYEKEERGRGNFPDRFSARQFPNYSSELNVNALLLGDSALYLCASSLGTANYGYTFGSGTRLTVV.

This chain joins TRBV9 and TRBJ1-2, with 7 bases identical to TRBD1. V lost 4 bases and J lost 3; bases outside the gene matches: 3. Germline V lookup: CDR1 SGDLS, CDR2 YYNGEE. This CDR3 spans 13 amino acids. DNA for the CDR3: TGTGCCAGCAGCCGGGACAGATACTATGGCTACACCTTC. It specifies CASSRDRYYGYTF.

This clone was seen only once. The chain couples TRBV25-1 to TRBJ1-5; D is uncertain. CDR3 length: 14 residues. V shed 3 bases and J shed 3 bases, with 9 bases lying between them. Germline CDR1 reads MGHDK; CDR2 reads SYGVNS. CDR3 sequence: CASSDVGVNQPQHF. CDR3 nucleotides: TGTGCCAGCAGTGATGTCGGGGTCAATCAGCCCCAGCATTTT.

This clone was seen only a few times. The V call is TRBV27, the J call TRBJ1-4, with D perhaps matching TRBD1 (6 bases). The CDR3 contains 12 residues. The V gene lost 8 bases and the J gene lost 11 bases, with 15 bases spanning the gap. From germline, CDR1 is MNHEY and CDR2 SMNVEV (reference sequence). CDR3 amino acids: CASGSGTSKLFF. CDR3 in DNA: TGTGCCAGCGGATCGGGGACATCGAAACTGTTTTTT.

This rearrangement joins TRBV6-1 to TRBJ1-2; TRBD1 matches 7 bases. The CDR3 runs 17 residues. CDR1 and CDR2 from the germline V gene are MNHNS and SASEGT. J lost 4 bases, V lost 3 bases, and 14 bases had no gene match. The CDR3 here is CASSDHGRLGQTYGYTF. CDR3 nucleotide sequence: TGTGCCAGCAGTGATCATGGGCGACTGGGACAGACCTATGGCTACACCTTC.

The J gene is TRBJ2-3, the V gene TRBV5-1; D uncertain. V lost 4 bases to trimming and J lost 0 bases, with 9 bases between them. This CDR3 spans 14 amino acids. Per the germline V gene, CDR1 is SGHRS and CDR2 is YFSETQ. The CDR3 coding sequence is TGCGCCAGCAGCCCATCTACTAGCACAGATACGCAGTATTTT. The encoded protein is CASSPSTSTDTQYF. The variable domain in full, with the rest retrieved from reference TRBV5-1 and TRBJ2-3, is KAGVTQTPRYLIKTRGQQVTLSCSPISGHRSVSWYQQTPGQGLQFLFEYFSETQRNKGNFPGRFSGRQFSNSRSEMNVSTLELGDSALYLCASSPSTSTDTQYFGPGTRLTVL.

V gene TRBV25-1 combines with J gene TRBJ1-6; no firm D call. The V and J ends lost 1 base and 9 bases respectively, with 7 bases between them. Germline-derived CDR1 and CDR2 are MGHDK and SYGVNS. The CDR3 extends over 13 amino acids. The CDR3 DNA sequence: TGTGCCAGCAGTGAATCGGCGGCTTCACCCCTCCACTTT. Amino acid sequence: CASSESAASPLHF.

The CDR3 coding sequence is TGCGCCAGCAGTCAAGGTCCAGGGTGGTTGACTGAAGCTTTCTTT. This encodes CASSQGPGWLTEAFF. This chain links TRBV23-1 with TRBJ1-1; possible D gene TRBD1, 5 bases. TRBV23-1 is assigned to the ORF class and has an uncertain function. The V end lost 2 bases, the J end lost 5 bases, and 15 bases lay between the germline ends. The CDR3 contains 15 residues.

The CDR3 protein is CASSPPGLSTDTQYF. The CDR3 DNA is TGTGCCAGCAGTCCCCCAGGGCTGAGCACAGATACGCAGTATTTT. V and J are TRBV28 and TRBJ2-3; TRBD1 might be the D (5 bases). Deletions cut 5 bases from V and 0 bases from J, with 12 bases between. Germline assignment: CDR1 MDHEN and CDR2 SYDVKM. The CDR3 length is 15 residues.

This chain links TRBV2 with TRBJ1-2; 8 bases agree with TRBD1. The V gene end was trimmed by 5 bases and the J gene end by 5 bases; junction bases not matched to a gene: 10. Germline assignment: CDR1 SNHLY and CDR2 FYNNEI. The CDR3 totals 15 residues. The CDR3 loop reads CASSHSATGVYGYTF. The CDR3 nucleotides read TGTGCCAGCAGTCATTCCGCGACAGGGGTTTATGGCTACACCTTC.

This clone came up a few times. The chain links TRBV5-6 to TRBJ1-4; D is unresolved. Germline lookup yields CDR1 SGHDT and CDR2 YYEEEE. This CDR3 is built from 13 residues. The V end lost 4 bases, the J end lost 7 bases, and 11 bases lay between the germline ends. In DNA form, the CDR3 reads TGTGCCAGCAGCCGCACTCGGGGTGAAAAACTGTTTTTT. This encodes CASSRTRGEKLFF.

The CDR3, as DNA: TGTGCCAGCAGCCGCCAGGCGGGGAGGAATAATTCACCCCTCCACTTT. Protein product: CASSRQAGRNNSPLHF. The rearrangement joins TRBV7-2 to TRBJ1-6; D unresolved. Trimming left V 5 bases short and J 5 bases short, with 16 bases between. This CDR3 contains 16 residues. Germline lookup yields CDR1 SGHTA and CDR2 FQGNSA. The full variable domain, with the rest looked up from reference TRBV7-2 and TRBJ1-6, is GAGVSQSPSNKVTEKGKDVELRCDPISGHTALYWYRQSLGQGLEFLIYFQGNSAPDKSGLPSDRFSAERTGGSVSTLTIQRTQQEDSAVYLCASSRQAGRNNSPLHFGNGTRLTVT.

The chain's CDR3 is CASSDGTSVTDTQYF. The CDR3 nucleotides are TGTGCCAGCAGCGACGGGACTAGCGTGACAGATACGCAGTATTTT. The V call is TRBV7-9, the J call TRBJ2-3; 10 bases match TRBD2. Trimming cost V 5 bases and J 3 bases; bases outside gene matches: 5. The CDR3 runs 15 residues. Germline CDR1 SEHNR, CDR2 FQNEAQ (reference sequence).

This chain uses TRBV6-1 with TRBJ1-5; TRBD1 agrees at 12 bases. J was trimmed by 6 bases and V by 2 bases; bases with no gene match: 17. The CDR3 extends over 20 amino acids. The V gene's germline CDR1 is MNHNS and CDR2 SASEGT. The CDR3 protein is CASSESLPGQGAKAGQPQHF. CDR3 sequence (DNA): TGTGCCAGCAGTGAATCCCTACCGGGACAGGGGGCTAAGGCCGGTCAGCCCCAGCATTTT.

This clone was seen only a few times. The CDR3: CASSLTGVYEQYF. CDR3 nucleotides: TGTGCCAGCAGCTTGACAGGGGTCTACGAGCAGTACTTC. The chain is built from TRBV5-4 and TRBJ2-7; TRBD1 matches 7 bases. This CDR3 has 13 amino acids. V dropped 1 base and J dropped 3; count of bases not matched to a gene: 1. Germline CDR1 reads SGHNT; CDR2 reads YYREEE (reference sequence).

This clone has a single count. CDR3 nucleotides: TGTGCCAGCAGCCCGACAGGGGTGAACATTCAGTACTTC. Amino acid sequence: CASSPTGVNIQYF. The chain uses TRBV27 and TRBJ2-4; 8 nucleotides match TRBD1. Germline V gives CDR1 MNHEY, CDR2 SMNVEV (reference sequence). The CDR3 has 13 residues. With V trimmed by 6 bases and J by 7 bases, 5 bases remained unmatched.

The chain combines TRBV4-1 with TRBJ1-2; D unresolved. CDR1 is MGHRA, CDR2 YSYEKL, per germline. Trimming pared 0 bases from V and 8 bases from J, leaving 25 bases between. The CDR3 length is 18 residues. The CDR3 region has the DNA TGCGCCAGCAGCCAAGACCCCTCAGAGGTTCTATGGAGTCGCGGCTACACCTTC. Translating gives CASSQDPSEVLWSRGYTF.

The chain couples TRBV7-9 to TRBJ2-1, with D unresolved. Per germline, CDR1 SEHNR and CDR2 FQNEAQ (reference sequence). CDR3 length: 13 residues. With 2 bases removed from V and 8 bases from J, the gap between germline ends came to 10 bases. The CDR3 spells CASSLIGVDEQFF. The CDR3, as DNA: TGTGCCAGCAGCTTAATCGGTGTGGATGAGCAGTTCTTC.

This chain links TRBV10-3 with TRBJ1-1; 10 positions match TRBD1. J was trimmed by 7 bases and V by 4 bases; bases with no gene match: 6. Germline CDR1 reads ENHRY; CDR2 reads SYGVKD. There are 14 residues in the CDR3. The CDR3 reads CAISGSGTGDEAFF. The DNA of the CDR3 is TGTGCCATCAGTGGCTCCGGGACAGGGGATGAAGCTTTCTTT.

This clone was observed once. The rearrangement joins TRBV18 to TRBJ2-3; 13 nucleotides match TRBD2. In germline, CDR1 is KGHSH, CDR2 LQKENI. This CDR3 region has 17 residues. The trim removed 3 bases at V and 6 bases at J, leaving 9 bases unmatched. The CDR3 spells CASSPSRTSGSKDTQYF. CDR3 nucleotide sequence: TGTGCCAGCTCACCGTCCAGGACTAGCGGGAGTAAGGATACGCAGTATTTT.